The text below deals with one T cell receptor (beta chain). Per the original data handling: Nucleated cell counts were estimated from reference gene primer amplification. Only in-frame clones appear in the TCRdb table, and some are missing; sequencing was by immunoSEQ multiplex PCR. V and J calls and clone size are as listed in that table; D and trimming were resolved from the DNA. The sample has around 75,000 clones; about 88% are singletons. Germline V gene lookup returns CDR1 SGHNT and CDR2 YYREEE (reference sequence). V was pared by 4 bases and J by 3 bases, with 11 bases between. CDR3 length equals 14 residues. The source of the sample is a study of blood T cell repertoires in COVID-19. The wider study: COVID-19 samples from acute and convalescent phases originated in the United States, Italy and Spain. Sample material is recorded as cDNA or gDNA derived from T cells, B-cell-depleted T cells, or PBMCs.

Sequencing used peripheral blood. This clonotype was sampled from a man between 65 and 85 years old with active COVID-19. The chain uses TRBV5-4 and TRBJ2-1; D remains ambiguous. As DNA, the CDR3 is TGTGCCAGCAGCGCCCAGCGCAGCTACAATGAGCAGTTCTTC. Translating gives CASSAQRSYNEQFF.